Listed below are T cell receptor beta chains from one sample, sequenced in a study of OX40 agonist ivuxolimab in advanced cancers. Libraries were prepared by immunoSEQ multiplex PCR; TCRdb keeps only in-frame clonotypes and omits some of them. The sample records 20,000 or so clones, just over 85% being singletons. The specimen comprised CD4+ or CD8+ T cells sorted from blood, sampled in a trial of the OX40 agonist ivuxolimab. The receptors derive from an adult with an advanced solid tumor such as melanoma, head and neck, liver or kidney cancer. The CDR3 runs from the conserved cysteine through the conserved F or W. The D gene is left open where the match is weak. The size entry is marked missing in some rows and otherwise reads once, few, many or a size class.

TRBD1	TRBV4-3	-	TRBJ2-2	CASSQWTGPNTGELFF	TGCGCCAGCAGCCAGTGGACAGGCCCGAACACCGGGGAGCTGTTTTTT
TRBD1	TRBV5-1	-	TRBJ2-5	CASSLAGTGEETQYF	TGCGCCAGCAGCTTGGCAGGGACAGGTGAAGAGACCCAGTACTTC
TRBD2	TRBV7-8	-	TRBJ2-5	CASSTGLAGGETQYF	TGTGCCAGCAGCACGGGACTAGCGGGAGGAGAGACCCAGTACTTC
TRBD1	TRBV19	-	TRBJ1-1	CASSINRGMGPPKEAFF	TGTGCCAGTAGTATCAACAGGGGAATGGGACCCCCAAAAGAAGCTTTCTTT
TRBD2	TRBV5-1	-	TRBJ2-3	CASSLVGSGGAGDTQYF	TGCGCCAGCAGCTTGGTGGGTAGCGGGGGGGCTGGAGATACGCAGTATTTT
-	TRBV30	-	TRBJ2-1	CAWSGEGVDSAGDNEQFF	TGTGCCTGGAGTGGTGAAGGGGTCGACTCGGCGGGTGACAATGAGCAGTTCTTC
-	TRBV7-7	-	TRBJ2-6	CASSLVGSANVLTF	TGTGCCAGCAGCTTAGTCGGGTCGGCCAACGTCCTGACTTTC
-	TRBV18	-	TRBJ1-5	CASSPVGNQPQHF	TGTGCCAGCTCACCAGTTGGCAATCAGCCCCAGCATTTT
TRBD2	TRBV5-4	few	TRBJ2-7	CASSSPGTSIYEQYF	TGTGCCAGCAGTTCGCCCGGGACTAGTATCTACGAGCAGTACTTC
-	TRBV7-9	-	TRBJ2-7	CASSLGPGTYEQYF	TGTGCCAGCAGCTTAGGGCCCGGGACCTACGAGCAGTACTTC
-	TRBV13	-	TRBJ1-3	CASSPTGSRGNTIYF	TGTGCCAGCAGCCCGACGGGTTCCAGGGGAAACACCATATATTTT
TRBD1	TRBV5-1	few	TRBJ2-3	CASSLGTGGNTQYF	TGCGCCAGCAGCTTGGGTACAGGGGGAAATACGCAGTATTTT
-	TRBV6-1	-	TRBJ1-5	CASSEARPGGQPQHF	TGTGCCAGCAGTGAAGCACGACCCGGGGGGCAGCCCCAGCATTTT
TRBD1	TRBV7-2	-	TRBJ1-1	CASSITGVNTEAFF	TGTGCCAGCAGCATAACAGGGGTTAACACTGAAGCTTTCTTT
TRBD2	TRBV11-3	once	TRBJ2-5	CASSSGLAAPGGETQYF	TGTGCCAGCAGCTCCGGACTAGCGGCCCCCGGGGGAGAGACCCAGTACTTC
TRBD1	TRBV19	-	TRBJ2-7	CASSKGGTGHSYEQYF	TGTGCCAGTAGTAAAGGCGGGACAGGTCATTCCTACGAGCAGTACTTC
-	TRBV19	-	TRBJ2-1	CASSISRPGFDEQFF	TGTGCCAGTAGTATCTCCAGACCAGGATTCGATGAGCAGTTCTTC
-	TRBV11-2	-	TRBJ1-6	CASSFGGNSPLHF	TGTGCCAGCAGCTTTGGCGGTAATTCACCCCTCCACTTT
TRBD1	TRBV7-2	-	TRBJ1-2	CASSLTGPGGYTF	TGTGCCAGCAGCTTGACAGGGCCAGGCGGCTACACCTTC
-	TRBV5-1	-	TRBJ2-1	CASSPRDRIRDEQFF	TGCGCCAGCAGCCCCCGGGACCGAATACGCGATGAGCAGTTCTTC
-	TRBV7-2	-	TRBJ2-5	CASSLAWGAETQYF	TGTGCCAGCAGCTTAGCTTGGGGGGCAGAGACCCAGTACTTC
-	TRBV19	-	TRBJ1-5	CASSMAKGQPQHF	TGTGCCAGTAGTATGGCCAAGGGTCAGCCCCAGCATTTT
TRBD1	TRBV19	few	TRBJ2-7	CASARDRGSYEQYF	TGTGCCAGCGCCCGGGACAGGGGTTCCTACGAGCAGTACTTC
TRBD1	TRBV18	-	TRBJ2-5	CASSRDRVETQYF	TGTGCCAGCTCACGGGACAGGGTCGAGACCCAGTACTTC
-	TRBV7-2	-	TRBJ1-3	CASSLDGPRNTIYF	TGTGCCAGCAGCCTGGATGGGCCACGAAACACCATATATTTT
TRBD1	TRBV6-1	-	TRBJ2-5	CASSLTGKETQYF	TGTGCCAGCAGCTTGACAGGGAAAGAGACCCAGTACTTC
TRBD2	TRBV5-4	-	TRBJ2-3	CASSTGLARDTQYF	TGTGCCAGCAGCACGGGACTAGCGAGAGATACGCAGTATTTT
-	TRBV10-2	-	TRBJ2-4	CASSEWGGSDKNIQYF	TGCGCCAGCAGTGAGTGGGGGGGCTCGGACAAAAACATTCAGTACTTC
-	TRBV9	-	TRBJ1-2	CASSFSPGEGYGYTF	TGTGCCAGCAGCTTCTCCCCCGGCGAAGGATATGGCTACACCTTC
-	TRBV7-2	-	TRBJ1-1	CASSPRRYTEAFF	TGTGCCAGCAGCCCTCGACGGTACACTGAAGCTTTCTTT
-	TRBV14	-	TRBJ2-3	CASSNARGGWNTQYF	TGTGCCAGCAGCAACGCCAGAGGGGGGTGGAATACGCAGTATTTT
-	TRBV7-9	-	TRBJ2-7	CASSLAGVNYEQYF	TGTGCCAGCAGCTTAGCAGGGGTCAACTACGAGCAGTACTTC
-	TRBV5-4	-	TRBJ2-1	CASSLDLDTEQFF	TGTGCCAGCAGCTTGGATCTCGACACTGAGCAGTTCTTC
-	TRBV11-2	-	TRBJ2-7	CASSQRWGEEQYF	TGTGCCAGCAGCCAGCGGTGGGGGGAGGAGCAGTACTTC
-	TRBV6-1	-	TRBJ2-1	CASKASAWGEQFF	TGTGCCAGCAAGGCTAGCGCATGGGGGGAGCAGTTCTTC
-	TRBV7-7	-	TRBJ2-7	CASSLGSGVSYEQYF	TGTGCTAGCAGCTTGGGCTCCGGCGTCTCCTACGAGCAGTACTTC
-	TRBV10-1	-	TRBJ2-1	CASSESSGEWNEQFF	TGCGCCAGCAGTGAGTCCTCGGGGGAGTGGAATGAGCAGTTCTTC
-	TRBV29-1	-	TRBJ2-1	CSVGSGEKQFF	TGCAGCGTTGGATCTGGGGAGAAGCAGTTCTTC